This TCR beta chain is drawn from a study of blood T cell repertoires in COVID-19. Study summary: The United States, Italy and Spain supplied acute and convalescent COVID-19 samples. PBMCs, B-cell-depleted T cells, or T cells provided the cDNA or gDNA that made up the material.

Germline assignment: CDR1 SGHRS and CDR2 YFSETQ. This CDR3 region has 15 residues. V lost 1 base, J lost 0 bases, and 11 bases lay in between. Source study methods: By means of reference gene primer amplification, nucleated cell counts were estimated. Generated by immunoSEQ multiplex PCR, the TCRdb table keeps only in-frame clones and is missing some. The V and J calls and clone size were taken over from that table, and D and trimming were inferred from the DNA. The sample lists around 300,000 clones, around nine tenths seen once, with less than 0.95% in the top ten. Sequences were obtained from peripheral blood. The receptor's source is a woman between 40 and 50 years old who had recovered from COVID-19. The gene calls are TRBV5-1 and TRBJ2-7, with D hard to call. CDR3 sequence: CASSLNSHASYEQYF. The CDR3 DNA reads TGCGCCAGCAGCTTGAACAGCCATGCCTCCTACGAGCAGTACTTC.